This T cell receptor beta chain is from a study of T cell changes during pregnancy in multiple sclerosis. Sequenced by immunoSEQ multiplex PCR; TCRdb stores in-frame clones only, minus some. The table has roughly 38,000 clones, less than 95% seen once. The V gene lost 5 bases and the J gene lost 0 bases, with 16 bases spanning the gap. Looked up from germline, CDR1 is GTSNPN and CDR2 is SVGIG (reference sequence). The CDR3 is made up of 16 amino acids. The sequencing used CD8+ T cells from peripheral blood mononuclear cells, collected in the first trimester of pregnancy. The V call is TRBV30, the J call TRBJ2-2, with D possibly being TRBD1 (6 bases). The sequence was obtained from a female donor with multiple sclerosis, enrolled in a pregnancy study. CDR3 nucleotides: TGTGCCTGGGGGGGCGGACTGGAAACGAACACCGGGGAGCTGTTTTTT. It specifies CAWGGGLETNTGELFF.